This TCR beta chain appears in the sequencing data of a study of cytomegalovirus exposure and HLA in healthy donors (dated by TCRdb to 2015 to 2018). In the study overall: An earlier analysis of approximately 550 of the donors reported more than 250 Gb of sequence data and roughly 100 million unique TCR beta sequences from 190 million or so T cells. Roughly 300 gigabases of sequencing data and roughly 81 million unique TCR sequences made up an early release that covered several hundred HLA-typed donors. Among the roughly 370 genotyped donors, around 81% belonged to the genetic ancestry cluster associated with self-reported Caucasian donors. The aim of the study was to test whether cataloging public T cell receptors could identify signatures of past pathogen exposure. The study used immunosequencing to profile the T cell repertoires of 666 subjects and linked those repertoires to cytomegalovirus serostatus. A separate validation cohort of roughly 130 different subjects was used in addition to the 666-subject first cohort. To predict cytomegalovirus infection status, the study combined high-throughput TCR immunosequencing, statistical association of individual TCRs with disease status, and machine learning. To study patterns of TCR occurrence, a later analysis re-analyzed previously published TCR beta repertoires from more than 550 donors and added high-resolution HLA genotyping. The later analysis used no new phenotypic data to find candidate immune exposures, relying instead on TCR beta sequences and their occurrence across donors. An earlier analysis of some 500 of the donors applied high-throughput TCR beta sequencing to assess whether each TCR beta V gene segment acted as functional or pseudogenic. Donor age, sex, ethnicity and CMV serostatus were compiled alongside the repertoire data. Genome-wide SNP genotypes for about 55% of the roughly 670 donors were used in a later genetic analysis, which treated that subset as a discovery cohort. Every discovery cohort repertoire had been produced on one sequencing platform. Class I and class II HLA loci were covered by the typing at four-digit resolution. The number of typed donors differed by locus: about 629-630 for A, B, C, DRB1 and DQB1; 500 to 550 for DQA1; over 600 for DPA1; and about 450 for DPB1. Several DR-DQ haplotypes were treated as single units for association and clustering because of strong linkage in the cohort. Among about 360 genotyped donors of the cohort, an average of roughly 240,000 unique TCR beta nucleotide sequences were sequenced per donor, roughly 18% of them non-productive.

The cohort comprised 710 or so healthy bone marrow donors. At the time of sampling, every cohort member was nominally healthy, though immune exposures that went unrecorded were likely present. Of the roughly 620 cohort members, fewer than 300 had positive CMV serostatus and fewer than 450 had negative CMV serostatus, and CMV serostatus was not recorded for the donor. A peripheral blood sample was collected from each donor, and TCR beta sequencing was performed on peripheral blood mononuclear cells. Genomic DNA extraction from the blood cell samples was performed with the Qiagen DNeasy Blood Extraction Kit. In the germline V gene, CDR1 corresponds to SGHVS and CDR2 to FQNEAQ. The CDR3 contains 14 residues, cysteine and phenylalanine counted. Just CDR3 DNA is preserved here, 42 bases in frame from base 1. V loses 4 bases at its end and J loses 4 bases; junction bases beyond the gene matches: 7. The paper's findings and limits, for the study overall: Some IMGT-functional V segments, including TRBV6-2 and TRBV6-3, could not be told apart with the 87-base-pair reads, so those segments were excluded. This cohort had only TCR beta chains sequenced, and the lack of alpha or paired-chain data limited which features could be detected. According to a later analysis, most CMV-associated TCR beta chains appeared to be HLA-restricted, and the HLA associations seemed to be driven largely by CMV exposure. It was suggested by the authors that the approach could potentially be generalized to other disease states and immunological phenotypes. The study gave a list of 150 to 200 TCR beta chains associated with cytomegalovirus. A later analysis reported that several top co-occurrence clusters appeared linked to parvovirus B19, influenza, CMV and Epstein-Barr virus. A further reported finding was that TCR beta sequences accurately predicted the HLA-A and HLA-B alleles for most subjects in the first cohort. CMV serostatus was the only immune exposure information available for the cohort. When HLA alleles, especially DR and DQ, strongly co-occurred, attributing TCR associations to individual alleles was difficult. In a later analysis, HLA-associated TCR beta chains showed more clonal expansion and lower generation probabilities than non-associated chains that were equally common. V-gene and J-gene trimming of TCR beta chains was associated with a missense DCLRE1C variant in a later genetic analysis, and the association was replicated in an independent cohort. Cytomegalovirus status was reported to be diagnosed by the classifier with high specificity and sensitivity in both the original and validation cohorts. A cluster of highly shared sequence variants was judged likely to be a technical artifact of the sequencing pipeline. A later analysis associated about 17,000 TCR beta sequences with specific HLA alleles at a false discovery rate of 0.05. In a later analysis, TCR association rates were found to vary across HLA loci, with the most associated TCRs seen for DRB1 alleles and the fewest for HLA-C alleles. A few of the identified cytomegalovirus-associated TCR beta chains were confirmed in vitro to be specific for cytomegalovirus antigens. Most TCR sequences were seen in very few donors, while some public TCRs were found in many individuals. Broadly in line with IMGT annotations, most TCR beta V segments showed up in productive rearrangements about 87% or about 30% of the time in an earlier analysis of several hundred of the donors. Over 15 rarely observed V segments, including chromosome 9 orphons, were excluded from the earlier analysis of several hundred of the donors because counts were too low. Because HLA typing was unavailable for some donors at each locus, only the typed subset was used in association tests. Roughly uniform sequencing depth across donors was assumed in presence/absence analyses, although this assumption may not hold. Compared with the approximately 670-donor mean, donors in an Asian-associated ancestry cluster had fewer N-insertions in productive TCRs, according to a later genetic analysis. Linkage disequilibrium might explain the correlated functional status among segregating V segments, but an unknown experimental factor could not be excluded.

Receptor libraries were prepared by the immunoSEQ multiplex PCR assay. For the multiplex PCR, a mixture combining 60 forward primers for TCR Vbeta segments and 13 reverse primers for TCR Jbeta segments was used. The CDR3 region of rearranged TCR beta genes was amplified from genomic DNA with a multiplex PCR assay. The Illumina HiSeq System was used to sequence the amplified TCR beta libraries as 87-base-pair reads. The published analysis was carried out like this. A later analysis tallied 70 million to 100 million unique TCR beta chains across the approximately 670 repertoires, and some 10 million of those chains were shared by two or more donors. Raw reads were error-corrected and collapsed into unique sequences with a nearest-neighbor algorithm that merged closely related sequences to remove PCR and sequencing errors. V, D and J gene segments were assigned by aligning CDR3 sequences to IMGT reference sequences. For a sequence to be retained, a match of at least six nucleotides to both a V gene segment and a J gene segment was required. Rearrangements were called productive when the CDR3 lacked stop codons and stayed in frame with V and J; all others were non-productive. CDR3 was defined according to IMGT convention as the region running from the second conserved V-encoded cysteine to the conserved J-encoded phenylalanine. In an earlier analysis of 550 to 650 of the donors, sequences lacking an unambiguous match to a single V gene segment were excluded. An earlier analysis of a few hundred of the donors called V segments functional above 56.7% productive rearrangements and segregating when the between-donor standard deviation exceeded 5%. A statistical classification framework was developed to diagnose cytomegalovirus status using the catalog of TCR beta chain sequences. A later analysis assigned V and J genes by comparing TCR nucleotide sequences with IMGT/GENE-DB human TR gene sequences. In a later analysis, CDR3 sequences and most-parsimonious VDJ recombination scenarios were assigned using the TCRdist pipeline. In a later analysis, each TCR beta chain was defined by its CDR3 amino acid sequence together with its V-gene family, and reads without a unique V-gene family were excluded. To address suspected cross-contamination and a sequencing artifact, a later analysis removed around 600 highly shared, low-generation-probability nucleotide sequences. In a later analysis, a clonal expansion index for each public chain was calculated from normalized within-repertoire ranks of inferred template counts. In a later analysis, generation probabilities were computed using a VDJ recombination model fitted to out-of-frame rearrangements, and the results were checked against IGoR. A later analysis scored TCR-TCR, TCR-HLA and TCR-CMV co-occurrence with hypergeometric tests, applying a repertoire-size bias correction to TCR pairs. False discovery rates were estimated in a later analysis by permuting HLA or CMV assignments 20 times. A later analysis grouped co-occurring TCRs with DBSCAN, adding TCRdist sequence similarity when clustering within HLA-allele-positive subsets. Repertoires with fewer than 30,000 or more than 120,000 public chains were left out of co-occurrence clustering, as were four to six repertoires with anomalous nucleotide sharing. Here the immuneACCESS table is served through TCRdb, limited to in-frame sequences with V and J called. Missing clones are a known gap in these copies; in checked studies unresolved V genes cover under half, and the rest lacks a known reason. That table furnishes V, J and clone size, whereas the DNA furnished D and trimming. For this sample the table gives fewer than 90,000 clones, of which roughly four fifths were detected only once. The ten largest clones represent 6.5% of the sample.

Details on this clone: There is no known antigen for this receptor. No base qualities exist here, and no much larger clone lies one base off it.

This receptor was identified in a human donor in good health. Sequencing input: PBMCs. The chain is assembled from TRBV7-8 and TRBJ2-7; 7 of the junction bases match TRBD1. The CDR3 corresponds to CASSSRQGGYEQYF. The nucleotide sequence is TGTGCCAGCAGCTCCCGACAGGGTGGATACGAGCAGTACTTC. This CDR3, with the reference TRBV7-8 and TRBJ2-7 proteins standing in past its ends, gives the full variable domain GAGVSQSPRYKVAKRGQDVALRCDPISGHVSLFWYQQALGQGPEFLTYFQNEAQLDKSGLPSDRFFAERPEGSVSTLKIQRTQQEDSAVYLCASSSRQGGYEQYFGPGTRLTVT.